This T cell receptor beta chain originates from a study of Ad26.COV2.S vaccination and SARS-CoV-2 variants. As for the study in general: Donor joined the COV1001 Ad26.COV2.S trial arm. Findings and limits, study-wide: While placebo recipients had lower spike-specific TCR breadth, vaccine recipients had more.

Treatment here: approximately 18 received Ad26.COV2.S at low or high dose, single or two shots; about 5 received placebo; per-sample allocation not given. Specimens were obtained on day 63 following the first vaccine or placebo injection. Boston hosted the donor, who was an adult aged 18-55 years. Only in-frame clones appear in the TCRdb table, and some are missing; sequencing was by immunoSEQ multiplex PCR. The data show some 350,000 clones, approximately 84% seen once. Looked up from germline, CDR1 is SGHTA and CDR2 is FQGNSA. The CDR3 has 15 residues. The V gene lost 2 bases and the J gene lost 4 bases, with 12 bases spanning the gap. Concerning this clone itself: Its antigen is currently unknown.

This material consisted of peripheral blood, taken in a trial of Ad26.COV2.S vaccine versus placebo. The chain uses TRBV7-2 and TRBJ1-3; TRBD1 might be the D (6 bases). This clonotype was sampled from a person between 18 and 65 years old who received the Ad26.COV2.S COVID-19 vaccine or a placebo. The CDR3 loop reads CASSLWSGVGNTIYF. DNA for the CDR3: TGTGCCAGCAGCTTATGGTCAGGGGTCGGAAACACCATATATTTT.